Presented here are 20 T cell receptor beta chains from one specimen sequenced in a study of T cell clonality in common variable immunodeficiency. The method was immunoSEQ multiplex PCR; TCRdb's version includes in-frame clones alone and lacks a portion of them. This sample has roughly 42,000 clones, each found more than once. Study-wide points: Common variable immunodeficiency TCR beta sequences reportedly had fewer deletions and N-nucleotide insertions.

Their antigens are not known. Specimen: peripheral blood mononuclear cells. The receptor source for this set is a human donor with common variable immunodeficiency.

This clone was seen only a few times. The sequenced fragment ends 3 residues before the CDR3 boundary, so the rest is inferred from the germline J gene. The rearrangement uses TRBV7-3 and TRBJ2-1; 13 bases line up with TRBD2. The V gene's germline CDR1 is SGHTA and CDR2 FQGTGA. This CDR3 region has 15 residues. After removal of 4 bases from V and 6 bases from J, the junction contained 3 bases not matched to a gene. The sequenced part of the CDR3 DNA is TGTGCCAGCAGCTCCTGGACTAGCGGGGGCAATGAG. Its protein product is CASSSWTSGGNE. The whole CDR3 reads CASSSWTSGGNEQFF.

In this sample, this clone turned up many times. The read stops 3 residues short of the end of the CDR3; the missing end is completed from the germline J gene. The V gene is TRBV19, the J gene TRBJ2-1, with 10 bases fitting TRBD2. This CDR3 is built from 20 residues. The J segment lost 2 bases and the V segment lost 5 bases, leaving 18 bases of the junction unmatched. CDR1 is LNHDA and CDR2 is SQIVND in the germline V gene (reference sequence). Partial CDR3 DNA: TGTGCCAGTAGTGTTCGGGACAAAACTAGCGGGAAGGTTCCCTACAATGAG. Protein: CASSVRDKTSGKVPYNE. The whole CDR3 protein reads CASSVRDKTSGKVPYNEQFF.

This clone came up many times. The CDR3 is cut off 3 residues early in the read; its end comes from the germline J gene. In the same sample, other DNA sequences code for this CDR3. The gene calls are TRBV5-6 and TRBJ2-7, with D possibly being TRBD1 (5 bases). Germline V CDR1 and CDR2: SGHDT, YYEEEE. CDR3 length: 12 residues. The V end was cut by 4 bases, the J end by 3 bases, with 8 bases between. The CDR3 DNA, read in part, is TGTGCCAGCAGCCGAGACAGCTACGAG. Its protein product is CASSRDSYE. In full, the CDR3 is CASSRDSYEQYF.

This clone is categorized as medium-sized (0.01 to 0.1%). The DNA ends 3 residues before the CDR3 does, and the rest of the CDR3 is filled in from the germline J gene. The V and J genes are TRBV28 and TRBJ2-1, with 9 bases that match TRBD2. With V trimmed by 7 bases and J by 0 bases, 13 bases remained unmatched. This CDR3 contains 18 residues. Germline CDR1 reads MDHEN; CDR2 reads SYDVKM. The CDR3 loop is CASTPLAGGPSSYNEQFF. CDR3 DNA, as far as it was read: TGTGCCAGCACCCCGTTGGCGGGAGGGCCCAGCTCCTACAATGAG.

At least ten counts were recorded for this clone. The CDR3 goes on 3 residues after the read ends, and that part is filled in from the germline J gene. The chain links TRBV18 to TRBJ2-3; 8 bases match TRBD1. The CDR3 is 13 residues long. Trimming cost V 8 bases and J 6 bases; bases outside gene matches: 7. Looked up from germline, CDR1 is KGHSH and CDR2 is LQKENI. The sequenced CDR3 bases are TGTGCCAGCGGCGACAGGGGAGTTGATACG. It codes for CASGDRGVDT. The CDR3 in its entirety is CASGDRGVDTQYF.

A note on this clone: Read data end 3 residues before the CDR3 end; the end is taken from the germline J gene. This chain connects TRBV19 to TRBJ2-2, with a tentative D call TRBD1 (5 bases). Trimming removed 3 bases at V and 2 bases at J, with 10 bases between. This CDR3 is built from 15 residues. CDR1 LNHDA and CDR2 SQIVND come from the germline V gene (reference sequence). The CDR3 protein is CASSIAGHNTGELFF. CDR3 bases read: TGTGCCAGTAGTATCGCAGGACACAACACCGGGGAG. The full variable domain, completed using reference TRBV19 and TRBJ2-2, is DGGITQSPKYLFRKEGQNVTLSCEQNLNHDAMYWYRQDPGQGLRLIYYSQIVNDFQKGDIAEGYSVSREKKESFPLTVTSAQKNPTAFYLCASSIAGHNTGELFFGEGSRLTVL.

A word on this clone: From the germline J gene comes the end of the CDR3, since the read stops 3 residues before it. The rearrangement joins TRBV5-1 to TRBJ2-7, with D possibly matching TRBD1 (6 bases). The ends were cut back, 4 bases at V and 0 bases at J, with 14 bases in the middle. The CDR3 contains 15 residues. Looked up from germline, CDR1 is SGHRS and CDR2 is YFSETQ. The covered CDR3 bases are TGCGCCAGCAGCGTGGACAGCTTAAGCTCCTACGAG. Residues: CASSVDSLSSYE. The entire CDR3 sequence reads CASSVDSLSSYEQYF. Filled out from reference TRBV5-1 and TRBJ2-7, the complete variable domain reads KAGVTQTPRYLIKTRGQQVTLSCSPISGHRSVSWYQQTPGQGLQFLFEYFSETQRNKGNFPGRFSGRQFSNSRSEMNVSTLELGDSALYLCASSVDSLSSYEQYFGPGTRLTVT.

This clone was observed many times. With the read ending 3 residues before the CDR3 end, the germline J gene is used to fill in that end. The V and J genes are TRBV29-1 and TRBJ1-2; D may be TRBD1 (6 bases). V was cut by 2 bases and J by 7 bases, with 20 bases left in between. This CDR3 has 15 residues. Germline loops: CDR1 SQVTM, CDR2 ANQGSEA. The sequenced part of the CDR3 DNA is TGCAGCGTTGAACGGGGGGCACCGGGGCGGGGTGGC. Amino acids: CSVERGAPGRGG. The complete CDR3 protein is CSVERGAPGRGGYTF.

This clone appeared a few times. The CDR3 DNA, read in part, is TGTGCCAGCGCCCCGGGACTGCCTAGGAATGAG. This encodes CASAPGLPRNE. The whole CDR3 sequence is CASAPGLPRNEQFF. V usage is TRBV7-9 and J usage is TRBJ2-1, with D maybe TRBD2 (6 bases). The CDR3 end lies 3 residues beyond the end of the read and is filled in from the germline J gene. Germline loops: CDR1 SEHNR, CDR2 FQNEAQ (reference sequence). The CDR3 loop spans 14 amino acids. V was pared by 8 bases and J by 7 bases, with 18 bases between.

This clone was observed many times. The CDR3 is cut off 3 residues early in the read; its end comes from the germline J gene. The gene calls are TRBV20-1 and TRBJ2-5; no reliable D call. V lost 4 bases to trimming and J lost 5 bases, with 8 bases between them. The CDR3 runs 11 residues. The V gene's germline CDR1 is DFQATT and CDR2 SNEGSKA (reference sequence). CDR3 bases read: TGCAGTGCTAAAGCCGAGGAGACC. As protein: CSAKAEET. In full, the CDR3 is CSAKAEETQYF.

This clone showed up just a few times. The observed sequence ends 3 residues before the CDR3 terminus, with the missing tail filled in from the germline J gene. This rearrangement joins TRBV19 to TRBJ2-1; TRBD2 aligns across 7 bases. Germline V gives CDR1 LNHDA, CDR2 SQIVND (reference sequence). V gave up 5 bases and J gave up 7 bases; unmatched junction bases: 17. The CDR3 runs 17 residues. CDR3 sequence: CASSPRGRSGMVNEQFF. The DNA read from the CDR3 is TGTGCCAGTAGTCCTCGGGGGAGAAGCGGGATGGTTAATGAG.

Points on this clone: The read falls 3 residues short of the CDR3 end, and the missing part is taken from the germline J gene. The chain combines TRBV7-9 with TRBJ2-7, with 7 bases matching TRBD1. Germline assignment: CDR1 SEHNR and CDR2 FQNEAQ (reference sequence). Germline trimming cut 6 bases from V and 4 bases from J; bases unmatched to any gene: 6. The CDR3 extends over 13 amino acids. The CDR3 DNA, read in part, is TGTGCCAGCAGGGGGACAGCCGAATACGAG. Translated, it gives CASRGTAEYE. The whole CDR3 protein is CASRGTAEYEQYF.

This clone appeared a few times. The read comes to an end 3 residues before the CDR3 does, leaving the germline J gene to fill in the end. J is TRBJ1-1 and V is TRBV7-9, with D possibly TRBD1 on 6 matching bases. The length of the CDR3 is 12 residues. Germline assignment: CDR1 SEHNR and CDR2 FQNEAQ (reference sequence). The part of the CDR3 DNA that was read is TGTGCCAGCAGCTGGGGGGCGGGGGGG. It encodes CASSWGAGG. The whole CDR3 sequence reads CASSWGAGGAFF.

This clone was counted only a few times. The read is 3 residues too short to cover the CDR3 end, so that end is filled in from the germline J gene. The rearrangement joins TRBV2 to TRBJ2-6; D call uncertain. This CDR3 has 15 residues. Germline CDR1 is SNHLY and CDR2 is FYNNEI. V lost 6 bases to trimming and J lost 0 bases, with 9 bases between them. CDR3 sequence reads: CASRAELSGANVLTF. The CDR3 DNA, read in part, is TGTGCCAGCAGGGCGGAGCTCTCTGGGGCCAACGTC.

This clone was picked up a small number of times. The read gets to within 3 residues of the CDR3 end, and the germline J gene fills in the rest. The V gene is TRBV30, the J gene TRBJ1-1; 8 bases fit TRBD1. This CDR3 region has 14 residues. CDR1 is GTSNPN, CDR2 SVGIG, per germline (reference sequence). V lost 2 bases and J lost 1; bases outside the gene matches: 3. The CDR3 here is CAWSFGTGNTEAFF. The covered CDR3 bases are TGTGCCTGGAGTTTCGGGACAGGGAACACTGAA. Based on the CDR3 plus reference TRBV30 and TRBJ1-1, the full variable domain is SQTIHQWPATLVQPVGSPLSLECTVEGTSNPNLYWYRQAAGRGLQLLFYSVGIGQISSEVPQNLSASRPQDRQFILSSKKLLLSDSGFYLCAWSFGTGNTEAFFGQGTRLTVV.

CDR3 loop: CASSEEGLSSGNTIYF. CDR3 DNA (partial): TGTGCCAGCAGTGAAGAAGGCCTCAGCTCTGGAAACACC. J is TRBJ1-3 and V is TRBV6-1; no reliable D call. The CDR3 end is not reached by the read, which stops 3 residues before it; the germline J gene fills it in. Trimming cost V 1 base and J 0 bases, with 10 bases left between them. This CDR3 spans 16 amino acids. CDR1 is MNHNS and CDR2 is SASEGT in the germline V gene.

This clone was found a few times. Read sequence stops 3 residues before the CDR3 end, and the germline J gene provides the missing end. This chain uses TRBV19 with TRBJ1-3; D remains unclear. V lost 7 bases and J 0 bases, leaving 13 bases between the germline ends. The CDR3 contains 15 residues. Germline CDR1 reads LNHDA; CDR2 reads SQIVND (reference sequence). The CDR3 DNA, read in part, is TGTGCCAGTACCAAGGTTCAAAGCTCTGGAAACACC. Its protein is CASTKVQSSGNT. The complete CDR3 sequence is CASTKVQSSGNTIYF.

This clone was found many times. From the germline J gene comes the end of the CDR3, since the read stops 3 residues before it. The chain has TRBV7-2 and TRBJ1-1; TRBD1 agrees at 8 bases. The V and J ends lost 3 bases and 3 bases, in that order; junction bases with no gene match: 3. The length of the CDR3 is 14 residues. CDR1 SGHTA and CDR2 FQGNSA come from the germline V gene. The CDR3 loop is CASSLTGVDTEAFF. CDR3 DNA (partial): TGTGCCAGCAGCTTGACAGGGGTAGACACTGAA.

In this sample, this clone turned up a few times. The CDR3 end lies 3 residues beyond the end of the read and is filled in from the germline J gene. The chain has TRBV30 and TRBJ1-4; D might be TRBD1 (5 bases). Looked up from germline, CDR1 is GTSNPN and CDR2 is SVGIG (reference sequence). This CDR3 has 13 amino acids. V dropped 2 bases and J dropped 6 bases, with 10 bases sitting between them. Incomplete CDR3 DNA: TGTGCCTGGAGTAGAGGGGTAGATGAAAAA. Protein: CAWSRGVDEK. The whole CDR3 protein is CAWSRGVDEKLFF.

This clone was counted a few times. The DNA ends 3 residues before the CDR3 does, and the rest of the CDR3 is filled in from the germline J gene. J is TRBJ2-1 and V is TRBV18, with TRBD2 matching over 12 bases. The CDR3 sequence is 17 residues long. CDR1 is KGHSH and CDR2 is LQKENI in the germline V gene. V was pared by 2 bases and J by 7 bases, with 9 bases of the junction left unmatched. CDR3 bases read: TGTGCCAGCTCACCAGCGTGGGGACTAGCGGGCCAAAATGAG. Protein: CASSPAWGLAGQNE. The whole CDR3 region reads CASSPAWGLAGQNEQFF.